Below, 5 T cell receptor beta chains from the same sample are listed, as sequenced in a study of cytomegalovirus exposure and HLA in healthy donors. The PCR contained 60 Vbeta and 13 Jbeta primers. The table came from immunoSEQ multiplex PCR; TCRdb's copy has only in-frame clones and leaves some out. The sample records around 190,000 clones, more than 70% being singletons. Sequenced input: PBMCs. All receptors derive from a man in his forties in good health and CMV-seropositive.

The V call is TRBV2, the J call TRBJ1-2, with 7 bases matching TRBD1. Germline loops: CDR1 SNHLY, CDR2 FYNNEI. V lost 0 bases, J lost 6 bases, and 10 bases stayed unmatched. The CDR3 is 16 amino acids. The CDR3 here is CASSEARRGRNNGYTF. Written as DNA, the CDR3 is TGTGCCAGCAGTGAAGCCCGGAGGGGGCGCAATAATGGCTACACCTTC. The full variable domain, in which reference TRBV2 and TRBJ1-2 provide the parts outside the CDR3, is EPEVTQTPSHQVTQMGQEVILRCVPISNHLYFYWYRQILGQKVEFLVSFYNNEISEKSEIFDDQFSVERPDGSNFTLKIRSTKLEDSAMYFCASSEARRGRNNGYTFGSGTRLTVV.

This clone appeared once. The chain's CDR3 is CASSLDGGQTRGYTF. The CDR3 DNA is TGCGCCAGCAGCTTGGACGGCGGACAGACGCGTGGCTACACCTTC. The J gene is TRBJ1-2, the V gene TRBV5-1; D is perhaps TRBD1 (6 bases). CDR3 size: 15 residues. Trimming left V 0 bases short and J 7 bases short, with 16 bases between. Germline lookup yields CDR1 SGHRS and CDR2 YFSETQ.

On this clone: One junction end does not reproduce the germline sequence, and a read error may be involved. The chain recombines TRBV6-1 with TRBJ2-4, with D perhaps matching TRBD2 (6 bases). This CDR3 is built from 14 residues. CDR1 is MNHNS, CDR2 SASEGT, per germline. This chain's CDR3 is CASSDLQRANSQYF. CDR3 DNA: TGTGCCAGCAGTGATTTACAGCGGGCAAACAGTCAGTACTTC.

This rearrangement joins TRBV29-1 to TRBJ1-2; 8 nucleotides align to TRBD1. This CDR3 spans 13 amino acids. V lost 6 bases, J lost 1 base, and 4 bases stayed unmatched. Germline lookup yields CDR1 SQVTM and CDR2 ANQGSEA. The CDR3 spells CSVTGGSNYGYTF. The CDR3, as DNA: TGCAGCGTAACAGGGGGTAGTAACTATGGCTACACCTTC.

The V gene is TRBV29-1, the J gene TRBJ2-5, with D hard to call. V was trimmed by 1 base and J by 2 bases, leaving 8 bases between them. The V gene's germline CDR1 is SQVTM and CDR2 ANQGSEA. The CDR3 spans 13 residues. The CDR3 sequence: CSVEVSLQETQYF. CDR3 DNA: TGCAGCGTTGAAGTGTCCCTGCAAGAGACCCAGTACTTC. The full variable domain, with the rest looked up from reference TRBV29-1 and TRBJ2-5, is SAVISQKPSRDICQRGTSLTIQCQVDSQVTMMFWYRQQPGQSLTLIATANQGSEATYESGFVIDKFPISRPNLTFSTLTVSNMSPEDSSIYLCSVEVSLQETQYFGPGTRLLVL.